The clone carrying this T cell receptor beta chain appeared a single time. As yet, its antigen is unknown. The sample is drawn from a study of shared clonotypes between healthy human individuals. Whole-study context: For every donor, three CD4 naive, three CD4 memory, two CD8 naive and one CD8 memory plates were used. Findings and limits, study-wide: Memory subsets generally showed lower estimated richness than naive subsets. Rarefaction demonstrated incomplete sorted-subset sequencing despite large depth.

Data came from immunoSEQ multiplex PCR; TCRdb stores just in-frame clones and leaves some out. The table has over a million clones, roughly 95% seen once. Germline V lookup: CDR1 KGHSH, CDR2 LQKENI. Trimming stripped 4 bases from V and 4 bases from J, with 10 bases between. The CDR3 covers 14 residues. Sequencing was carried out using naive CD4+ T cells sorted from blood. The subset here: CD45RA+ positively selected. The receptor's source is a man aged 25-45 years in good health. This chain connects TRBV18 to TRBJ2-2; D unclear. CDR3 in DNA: TGTGCCAGCTCACGAGAATCCGTCACCGGGGAGCTGTTTTTT. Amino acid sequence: CASSRESVTGELFF.